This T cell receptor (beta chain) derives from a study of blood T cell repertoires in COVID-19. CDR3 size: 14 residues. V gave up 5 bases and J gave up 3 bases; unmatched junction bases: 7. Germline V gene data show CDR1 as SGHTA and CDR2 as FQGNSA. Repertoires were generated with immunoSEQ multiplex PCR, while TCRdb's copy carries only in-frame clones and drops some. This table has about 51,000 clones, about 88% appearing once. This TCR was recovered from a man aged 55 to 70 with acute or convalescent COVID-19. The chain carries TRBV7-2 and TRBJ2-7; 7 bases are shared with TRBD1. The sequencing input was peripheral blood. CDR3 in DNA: TGTGCCAGCAGCCTCGGACAGGCACTCTACGAGCAGTACTTC. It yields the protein CASSLGQALYEQYF.